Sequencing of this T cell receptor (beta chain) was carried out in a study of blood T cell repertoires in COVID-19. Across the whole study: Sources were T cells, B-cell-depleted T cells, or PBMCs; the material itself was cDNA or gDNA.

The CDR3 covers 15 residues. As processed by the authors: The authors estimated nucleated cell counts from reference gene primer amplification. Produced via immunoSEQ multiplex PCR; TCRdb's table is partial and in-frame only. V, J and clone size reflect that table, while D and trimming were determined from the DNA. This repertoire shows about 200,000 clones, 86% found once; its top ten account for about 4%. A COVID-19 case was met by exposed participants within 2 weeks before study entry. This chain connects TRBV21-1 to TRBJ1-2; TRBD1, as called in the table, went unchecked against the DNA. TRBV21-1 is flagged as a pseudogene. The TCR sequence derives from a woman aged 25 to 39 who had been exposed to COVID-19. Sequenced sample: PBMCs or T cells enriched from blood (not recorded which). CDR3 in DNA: TGTGCCAGCAGCAAAGGGGGGCGGCGTCTCGCTGGCTACACCTTC. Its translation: CASSKGGRRLAGYTF.